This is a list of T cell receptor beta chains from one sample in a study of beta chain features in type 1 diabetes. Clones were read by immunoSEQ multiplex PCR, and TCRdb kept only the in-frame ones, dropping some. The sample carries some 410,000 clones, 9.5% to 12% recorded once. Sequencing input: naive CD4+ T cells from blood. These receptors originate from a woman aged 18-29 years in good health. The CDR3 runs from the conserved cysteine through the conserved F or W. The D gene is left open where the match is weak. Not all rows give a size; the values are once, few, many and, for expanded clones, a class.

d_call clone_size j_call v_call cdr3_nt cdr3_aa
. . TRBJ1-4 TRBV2 TGTGCCAGCAGTGGCGCAACCGGGACACTGGGCGAAAAACTGTTTTTT CASSGATGTLGEKLFF
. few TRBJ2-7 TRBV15 TGTGCCACCAGCAGAGCTAAGACACTCTCCTACGAGCAGTACTTC CATSRAKTLSYEQYF
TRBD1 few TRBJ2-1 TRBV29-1 TGCAGCGAAAAGGACAGGTTGTTAGGTGAGCAGTTCTTC CSEKDRLLGEQFF
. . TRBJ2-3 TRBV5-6 TGTGCCAGCAGCTCGCCCGGGTCAGGTACGCAGTATTTT CASSSPGSGTQYF
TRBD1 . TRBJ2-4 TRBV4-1 TGCGCCAGCAGCCAAGCGCAATCCGGGACAGCAAGCAAAAACATTCAGTACTTC CASSQAQSGTASKNIQYF
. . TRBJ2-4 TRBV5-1 TGCGCCAGCAGCTTGGCCGGCTCTTTAGCCAAAAACATTCAGTACTTC CASSLAGSLAKNIQYF
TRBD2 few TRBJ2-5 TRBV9 TGTGCCAGTACGAAAAGTCCGACGGGGGGAGAGACCCAGTACTTC CASTKSPTGGETQYF
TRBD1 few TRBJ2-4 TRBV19 TGTGCCAGTACCATTGGGGGTACAGGGGAAAACATTCAGTACTTC CASTIGGTGENIQYF
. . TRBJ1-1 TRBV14 TGTGCCAGCAGTAAGACCTATGAAGCTTTCTTT CASSKTYEAFF
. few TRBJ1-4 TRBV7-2 TGTGCCAGCAGCCTTCAGGGCACAACTAATGAAAAACTGTTTTTT CASSLQGTTNEKLFF
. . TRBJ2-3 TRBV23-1 TGCGCCAGCACCCAAGCCGTCAGGTTCAGACCTAGCACAGATACGCAGTATTTT CASTQAVRFRPSTDTQYF
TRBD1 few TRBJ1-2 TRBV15 TGTGCCACCAGCAGAGTCCGCCAGGGGGCCTCTGGCTACACCTTC CATSRVRQGASGYTF
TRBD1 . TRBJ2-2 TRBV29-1 TGCAGCGTCACCCCCGGGACAGCCAACACCGGGGAGCTGTTTTTT CSVTPGTANTGELFF
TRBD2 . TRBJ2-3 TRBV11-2 TGTGCCAGCAGCTTAGTGGCTAGCGGTAGCACAGATACGCAGTATTTT CASSLVASGSTDTQYF
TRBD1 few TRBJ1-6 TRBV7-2 TGTGCCAGCAGCTTAGACAGGGGGCCTGATTCACCCCTCCACTTT CASSLDRGPDSPLHF
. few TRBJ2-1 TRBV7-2 TGTGCCAGCAGCTCAGGGACCCTGCTACCAGCCGGGCAGTTCTTC CASSSGTLLPAGQFF
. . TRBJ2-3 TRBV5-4 TGTGCCAGCAGGGGGGGACAGAGCACAGATACGCAGTATTTT CASRGGQSTDTQYF
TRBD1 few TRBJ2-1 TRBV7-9 TGTGCCAGCAGCTCGTACAGGGGACCAAACAATGAGCAGTTCTTC CASSSYRGPNNEQFF
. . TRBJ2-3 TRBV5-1 TGCGCCAGCAGAAGGATGGGGCGCGCAGATACGCAGTATTTT CASRRMGRADTQYF
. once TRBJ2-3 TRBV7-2 TGTGCCAGCAGCTTAACCACCACAGATACGCAGTATTTT CASSLTTTDTQYF
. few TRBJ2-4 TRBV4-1 TGCGCCAGCAGCCAAGGTCCACTAGCCAAAAACATTCAGTACTTC CASSQGPLAKNIQYF
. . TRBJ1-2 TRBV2 TGTGCCAGCAGCGATCAGGGGAGCTATGGCTACACCTTC CASSDQGSYGYTF
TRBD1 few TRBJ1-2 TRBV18 TGTGCCAGCTCACCTCCTGGGACAGGGCCCTACACCTTC CASSPPGTGPYTF
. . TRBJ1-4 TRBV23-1 TGCGCCAGCAGCCGCAGGGAGTGTAATGAAAAACTGTTTTTT CASSRRECNEKLFF
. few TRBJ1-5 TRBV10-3 TGTGCCATCGGCAAGGATAGCAATCAGCCCCAGCATTTT CAIGKDSNQPQHF
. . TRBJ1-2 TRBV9 TGTGCCAGCAGCGTAGCTGAAGGTGGGCACCAGGGCTATGGCTACACCTTC CASSVAEGGHQGYGYTF
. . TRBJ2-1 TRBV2 TGTGCCAGCAGCGGGACTGTGCGAGATAATGAGCAGTTCTTC CASSGTVRDNEQFF
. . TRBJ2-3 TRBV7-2 TGTGCCAGCAGCCCAGGACTATCGACAGATACGCAGTATTTT CASSPGLSTDTQYF
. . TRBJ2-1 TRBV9 TGTGCCAGCAGCCCACAGGGAAGGATTATCAATGAGCAGTTCTTC CASSPQGRIINEQFF
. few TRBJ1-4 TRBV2 TGTGCCAGCAGTGAGTCCGAAAAACTGTTTTTT CASSESEKLFF
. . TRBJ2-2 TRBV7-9 TGTGCCAGCAGCTTAATCAGTACCGGGGAGCTGTTTTTT CASSLISTGELFF
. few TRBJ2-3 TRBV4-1 TGCGCCAGCAGCTCACCTGGGGGCGGCACAGATACGCAGTATTTT CASSSPGGGTDTQYF
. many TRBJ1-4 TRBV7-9 TGTGCCAGCAGCACAGAACTGTTTTTT CASSTELFF
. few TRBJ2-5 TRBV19 TGTGCCAGTAGTATAAGGTGGTTGCCTGGGTTACAAGAGACCCAGTACTTC CASSIRWLPGLQETQYF
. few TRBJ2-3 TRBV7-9 TGTGCCAGCAGCTTAGACGGAGCTAGCACAGATACGCAGTATTTT CASSLDGASTDTQYF
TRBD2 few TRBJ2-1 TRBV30 TGTGCCTGGAGTGTCTCGTGGGAGGGTGAGCAGTTCTTC CAWSVSWEGEQFF
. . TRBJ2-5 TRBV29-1 TGCAGCGTTGGTTTGAACCGCGAGGAGACCCAGTACTTC CSVGLNREETQYF
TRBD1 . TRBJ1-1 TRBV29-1 TGCAGCGTTGTTAACAGGGGGACCACTGAAGCTTTCTTT CSVVNRGTTEAFF
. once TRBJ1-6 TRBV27 TGTGCCAGCAGACCACAACCCCTGGGGGAATCACCCCTCCACTTT CASRPQPLGESPLHF
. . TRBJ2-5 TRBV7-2 TGTGCCAGCAGCTTACGTCGGGGCTTCCAAGAGACCCAGTACTTC CASSLRRGFQETQYF
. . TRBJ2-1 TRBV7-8 TGTGCCAGCAGGACTAGACCCTCCTACAATGAGCAGTTCTTC CASRTRPSYNEQFF
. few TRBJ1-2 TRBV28 TGTGCCAGCAGTTTATCGGGTGGCTACACCTTC CASSLSGGYTF
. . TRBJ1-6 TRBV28 TGTGCCAGCAGTTTAGTGGCCCCGAGGCGTTCACCCCTCCACTTT CASSLVAPRRSPLHF
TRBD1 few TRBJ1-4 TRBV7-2 TGTGCCAGCAGCCCCAAAACCGGGACAGGGTACAAACTGTTTTTT CASSPKTGTGYKLFF
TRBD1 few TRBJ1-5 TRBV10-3 TGTGCCATCAGTCCCGACAGGGATCAGCCCCAGCATTTT CAISPDRDQPQHF
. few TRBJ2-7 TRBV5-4 TGTGCCAGCAGCCCTTCGGGCGTCTCCTACGAGCAGTACTTC CASSPSGVSYEQYF
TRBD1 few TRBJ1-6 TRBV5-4 TGTGCCAGCAGCTACCGGGACAGGTCAGACTCACCCCTCCACTTT CASSYRDRSDSPLHF
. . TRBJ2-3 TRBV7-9 TGTGCCAGCAGCTCATACGGGCAAAGACAGGAACACCTCACAGATACGCAGTATTTT CASSSYGQRQEHLTDTQYF
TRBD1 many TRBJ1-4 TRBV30 TGTGCCTGGAGTGTACAGGGGAATGAAAAACTGTTTTTT CAWSVQGNEKLFF
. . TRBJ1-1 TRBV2 TGTGCCAGCAGTGTGGTCGAAGCTTTCTTT CASSVVEAFF
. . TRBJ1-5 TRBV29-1 TGCAGCGTTCAGTCGGGATCCAATCAGCCCCAGCATTTT CSVQSGSNQPQHF
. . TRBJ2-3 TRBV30 TGTGCCGGAGACTTCTCCTACACAGATACGCAGTATTTT CAGDFSYTDTQYF
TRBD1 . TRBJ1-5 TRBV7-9 TGTGCCAGCAGTAAGGGACAGATTAGCAATCAGCCCCAGCATTTT CASSKGQISNQPQHF
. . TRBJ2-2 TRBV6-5 TGTGCCAGCAGTCCCCCCGGGAGAAACGGGGAGCTGTTTTTT CASSPPGRNGELFF
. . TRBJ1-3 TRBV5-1 TGCGCCAGCAGCTTGCAAGGGGACCTCGGAAACACCATATATTTT CASSLQGDLGNTIYF
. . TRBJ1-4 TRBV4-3 TGCGCCAGCAGCCACTTTTACCTCGGTAATGAAAAACTGTTTTTT CASSHFYLGNEKLFF
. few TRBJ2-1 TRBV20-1 TGCAGTGCTCGAAGGTACGGTGAGCAGTTCTTC CSARRYGEQFF
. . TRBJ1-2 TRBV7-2 TGTGCCAGCAGCGATCCGGACAGACGGATCTATGGCTACACCTTC CASSDPDRRIYGYTF